The 9 T cell receptor beta chains below were found in one sample sequenced in a study of T cell responses to AZD1222 COVID-19 vaccine. The assay was immunoSEQ multiplex PCR, and TCRdb's table has in-frame clones only and misses some. The sample contains 150,000 to 200,000 clones, 85% to 95% of which appear only once. The sequencing here drew on peripheral blood, taken on day 0 of AZD1222 vaccination. These receptors were obtained from an adult in good health.

The V and J genes are TRBV28 and TRBJ1-4; a weak D match, TRBD1 (5 bases). Trimming shortened V by 7 bases and J by 7 bases, and 13 bases separated the two germline ends. CDR1 and CDR2 (germline): MDHEN, SYDVKM. The CDR3 runs 13 residues. The CDR3 is CASIESGSEKLFF. The CDR3 coding sequence is TGTGCCAGCATCGAATCAGGGAGTGAAAAACTGTTTTTT.

The chain has TRBV19 and TRBJ1-6; no reliable D call. Germline CDR1 is LNHDA and CDR2 is SQIVND (reference sequence). V was clipped by 1 base and J by 0 bases, with 10 bases between them. This CDR3 comprises 17 residues. The CDR3 loop reads CASSIGQASSYNSPLHF. CDR3 bases: TGTGCCAGTAGTATAGGCCAAGCTAGCTCCTATAATTCACCCCTCCACTTT.

V is TRBV11-2 and J is TRBJ1-2; 8 nucleotides agree with TRBD1. There are 15 residues in the CDR3. Germline CDR1 and CDR2: SGHAT and FQNNGV. V lost 2 bases to trimming and J lost 8 bases; unmatched junction nucleotides: 10. The CDR3 loop is CASSLLVPPGGGYTF. CDR3 coding DNA: TGTGCCAGCAGCTTACTCGTTCCCCCAGGGGGCGGCTACACCTTC.

The rearrangement links TRBV27 to TRBJ1-5, with D maybe TRBD1 (6 bases). The length of the CDR3 is 14 residues. Germline CDR1 is MNHEY and CDR2 is SMNVEV (reference sequence). Trimming took 2 bases from V and 6 from J, leaving 11 bases between them. The CDR3 is CASSLRQAGQPQHF. CDR3 in DNA: TGTGCCAGCAGTTTAAGACAGGCCGGTCAGCCCCAGCATTTT.

CDR3 nucleotide sequence: TGTGCCAGCGGGACGGAGGGCAGGGGGTTGTACGAGCAGTACTTC. Amino acids: CASGTEGRGLYEQYF. This chain links TRBV6-5 with TRBJ2-7; possible D gene TRBD1, 7 bases. Germline CDR1 MNHEY, CDR2 SVGAGI. The CDR3 consists of 15 residues. Trimming left V 8 bases short and J 4 bases short, with 21 bases between.

V and J are TRBV6-5 and TRBJ1-4; a weak D match, TRBD1 (5 bases). The CDR3 runs 16 residues. Trimming cost V 0 bases and J 7 bases, with 15 bases left between them. Germline V gene data show CDR1 as MNHEY and CDR2 as SVGAGI. This CDR3 reads CASSYSGLRGIEKLFF. CDR3 DNA: TGTGCCAGCAGTTACTCTGGGCTGCGGGGGATTGAAAAACTGTTTTTT.

The chain joins TRBV5-1 to TRBJ1-5; D is perhaps TRBD1 (5 bases). Trimming pared 0 bases from V and 2 bases from J, leaving 9 bases between. The length of the CDR3 is 15 residues. Germline V gene lookup returns CDR1 SGHRS and CDR2 YFSETQ. CDR3 DNA sequence: TGCGCCAGCAGCTTGGAGGGGCAGCGCAATCAGCCCCAGCATTTT. Amino acid sequence: CASSLEGQRNQPQHF.

This clone came up once. The chain couples TRBV14 to TRBJ2-2, with D unclear. V lost 4 bases and J 9 bases, leaving 6 bases between the germline ends. Germline CDR1 is SGHDN and CDR2 is FVKESK. CDR3 length equals 11 residues. As DNA, the CDR3 is TGTGCCAGCAGCCGTTACCGGGAGCTGTTTTTT. Protein sequence: CASSRYRELFF. The entire variable domain, with the rest obtained from reference TRBV14 and TRBJ2-2, is as follows: EAGVTQFPSHSVIEKGQTVTLRCDPISGHDNLYWYRRVMGKEIKFLLHFVKESKQDESGMPNNRFLAERTGGTYSTLKVQPAELEDSGVYFCASSRYRELFFGEGSRLTVL.

The chain carries TRBV7-9 and TRBJ1-2, with TRBD1 matching over 7 bases. The CDR3 sequence is 16 residues long. CDR1 SEHNR and CDR2 FQNEAQ come from the germline V gene (reference sequence). Unmatched junction bases numbered 15, after V lost 5 bases and J lost 6 bases. This CDR3 reads CASSKGGGAGANGYTF. The CDR3 DNA reads TGTGCCAGCAGCAAAGGGGGCGGGGCAGGGGCTAATGGCTACACCTTC.